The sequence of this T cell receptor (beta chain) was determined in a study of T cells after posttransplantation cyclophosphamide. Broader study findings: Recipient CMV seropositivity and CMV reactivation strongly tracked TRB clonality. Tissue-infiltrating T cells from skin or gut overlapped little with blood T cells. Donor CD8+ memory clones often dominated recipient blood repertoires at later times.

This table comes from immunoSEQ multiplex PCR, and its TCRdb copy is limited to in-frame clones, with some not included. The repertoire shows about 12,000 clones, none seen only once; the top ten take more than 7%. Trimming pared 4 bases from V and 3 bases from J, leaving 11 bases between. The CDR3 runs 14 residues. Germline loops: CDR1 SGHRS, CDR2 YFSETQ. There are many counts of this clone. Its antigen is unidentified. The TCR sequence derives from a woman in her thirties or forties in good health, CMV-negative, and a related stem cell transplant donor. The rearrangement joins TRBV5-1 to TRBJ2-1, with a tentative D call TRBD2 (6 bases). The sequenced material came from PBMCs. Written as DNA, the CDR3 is TGCGCCAGCAGCACTTCTAGCGTCTACAATGAGCAGTTCTTC. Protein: CASSTSSVYNEQFF.